This TCR beta chain came from a study of T cells after yellow fever vaccination. TCRdb re-analysed the 5' RACE reads in MiXCR, keeping a single row per CDR3 protein. The profile covers 200,000 to 300,000 distinct CDR3 sequences, with 10% to 15% appearing a single time and 0.45% to 0.65% taken by the ten largest. The germline V gene encodes CDR1 SGHTA and CDR2 FQGNSA. V was shortened by 1 base and J by 6 bases, with 10 bases between the two germline ends. The CDR3 loop spans 14 amino acids. The sequence was obtained from a man aged 30 to 45 who received the YFV17D yellow fever vaccine. Sequenced material: CD4+ T cells sorted from PBMCs, taken 45 days after the yellow fever booster vaccination. The chain couples TRBV7-2 to TRBJ1-3; maybe TRBD1 (5 bases). CDR3 residues: CASSLGWGLNTIYF. The CDR3 DNA reads as TGTGCCAGCAGCTTAGGTTGGGGGTTAAACACCATATATTTT.